Listed below are T cell receptor beta chains from one sample, sequenced in a study of cytotoxic CD8 clonotypes in ibrutinib-treated CLL. Sequenced by immunoSEQ multiplex PCR; TCRdb stores in-frame clones only, minus some. The sample includes tens of thousands of clones, roughly 50% of them seen just once. The source material was PBMCs, sampled before ibrutinib treatment. The receptors shown here come from a human donor with chronic lymphocytic leukemia. CDR3s include the opening cysteine and the closing phenylalanine or tryptophan. Fields, in order: clone size, J gene, V gene, D gene, CDR3 protein, CDR3 DNA. D genes are given only for firm matches. Clone size, where shown, is once, few, many, or a class for clones that have expanded.

NA TRBJ2-1 TRBV13 NA CASSTRMGISSYNEQFF TGTGCCAGCAGCACGCGAATGGGGATTAGCTCCTACAATGAGCAGTTCTTC
NA TRBJ2-7 TRBV19 NA CASSMGTGPGNYEQYF TGTGCCAGTAGTATGGGGACCGGGCCGGGGAACTACGAGCAGTACTTC
many TRBJ1-5 TRBV18 NA CASSHRAGDQPQHF TGTGCCAGCTCACACAGGGCAGGGGATCAGCCCCAGCATTTT
NA TRBJ2-4 TRBV9 NA CASSVTTTGAKNIQYF TGTGCCAGCAGCGTAACGACGACGGGGGCCAAAAACATTCAGTACTTC
NA TRBJ1-1 TRBV18 TRBD1 CASSPRDRGLNTEAFF TGTGCCAGCTCACCCCGGGACAGGGGACTGAACACTGAAGCTTTCTTT
NA TRBJ2-7 TRBV9 TRBD2 CASSGGGLYEQYF TGTGCCAGCAGCGGCGGGGGGCTCTACGAGCAGTACTTC
few TRBJ1-2 TRBV11-2 NA CASSLDDRYYGYTF TGTGCCAGCAGCTTAGACGACCGATACTATGGCTACACCTTC
few TRBJ2-7 TRBV5-5 TRBD1 CASSLRDRDYEQYF TGTGCCAGCAGTTTACGGGACAGGGACTACGAGCAGTACTTC
NA TRBJ1-3 TRBV5-6 NA CASCAGSSRNTIYF TGTGCCAGCTGTGCGGGTTCGTCAAGAAACACCATATATTTT
NA TRBJ2-2 TRBV2 TRBD1 CASIKDRVANTGELFF TGTGCCAGCATTAAGGACAGGGTTGCGAACACCGGGGAGCTGTTTTTT
NA TRBJ2-5 TRBV18 NA CASSPSSGGGGAQYF TGTGCCAGCTCACCATCCTCCGGGGGCGGCGGGGCCCAGTACTTC
NA TRBJ2-7 TRBV5-6 TRBD1 CASSFAGGNEQYF TGTGCCAGCAGCTTTGCAGGGGGAAACGAGCAGTACTTC